These 24 T cell receptor beta chains were all obtained from the same sample, sequenced in a study of blood T cell repertoires in COVID-19. Repertoires were generated with immunoSEQ multiplex PCR, while TCRdb's copy carries only in-frame clones and drops some. The table records some 110,000 clones, roughly 90% of them present only once. Sequenced material: peripheral blood. The receptor source for this set is a human donor in a cohort sampled during active COVID-19.

This sequence joins TRBV19 and TRBJ2-3; TRBD1 matches 8 bases. V lost 1 base to trimming and J lost 4 bases; unmatched junction nucleotides: 4. The CDR3 totals 15 residues. Germline V gene data show CDR1 as LNHDA and CDR2 as SQIVND (reference sequence). The CDR3 protein is CASSIGQGRSDTQYF. DNA for the CDR3: TGTGCCAGTAGTATAGGACAGGGGAGGTCAGATACGCAGTATTTT. The full variable domain, with the rest looked up from reference TRBV19 and TRBJ2-3, is DGGITQSPKYLFRKEGQNVTLSCEQNLNHDAMYWYRQDPGQGLRLIYYSQIVNDFQKGDIAEGYSVSREKKESFPLTVTSAQKNPTAFYLCASSIGQGRSDTQYFGPGTRLTVL.

The J gene is TRBJ2-2, the V gene TRBV19; possibly TRBD2 for D (6 bases). Trimming pared 2 bases from V and 4 bases from J, leaving 11 bases between. Per germline, CDR1 LNHDA and CDR2 SQIVND (reference sequence). There are 15 residues in the CDR3. For the CDR3, the DNA is TGTGCCAGTAGTATAAGCCCGGGGGTCACCGGGGAGCTGTTTTTT. It codes for CASSISPGVTGELFF.

This rearrangement joins TRBV19 to TRBJ2-1, with 13 nucleotides matching TRBD2. The CDR3 is 15 amino acids. Trimming took 6 bases from V and 5 from J; bases not matched to a gene: 4. The V gene's germline CDR1 is LNHDA and CDR2 SQIVND (reference sequence). The CDR3 region has the DNA TGTGCCAGTAGGCTGGGACTAGCGGGAAACAATGAGCAGTTCTTC. The encoded protein is CASRLGLAGNNEQFF.

This clone has only a few counts. The chain joins TRBV6-2 or TRBV6-3 to TRBJ1-1; the D is unclear. Germline CDR1 and CDR2: MNHEY and SVGEGT. Trimming stripped 2 bases from V and 10 bases from J, with 11 bases between. The CDR3 has 12 residues. The CDR3 DNA reads TGTGCCAGCAGTTACGGCCCTCGGGGAGCTTTCTTT. The encoded protein is CASSYGPRGAFF.

A single count supports this clone. The chain uses TRBV18 and TRBJ2-2, with 7 nucleotides matching TRBD2. This CDR3 has 14 amino acids. V shed 4 bases, J shed 5 bases, and the junction held 4 bases outside the gene matches. CDR1 and CDR2 (germline): KGHSH, LQKENI. The DNA of the CDR3 is TGTGCCAGCTCACTCTCGCGGGAGACCGGGGAGCTGTTTTTT. It codes for CASSLSRETGELFF.

As regards this clone: In the same sample, other DNA sequences code for this CDR3. This chain uses TRBV11-2 with TRBJ2-4; 9 bases are a match to TRBD2. Losses at the gene ends were 4 bases for V and 8 bases for J; bases not matched to a gene: 15. CDR3 length: 17 residues. CDR1 SGHAT and CDR2 FQNNGV come from the germline V gene. CDR3 coding DNA: TGTGCCAGCAGCTCCTGGCCCAGGGGCGGGGGGGGATACATTCAGTACTTC. Translated, it gives CASSSWPRGGGGYIQYF.

The chain joins TRBV7-9 to TRBJ2-1, with 9 positions matching TRBD2. Germline V CDR1 and CDR2: SEHNR, FQNEAQ (reference sequence). V was pared by 1 base and J by 13 bases, with 5 bases of the junction left unmatched. The CDR3 is 13 residues long. The CDR3 nucleotides read TGTGCCAGCAGCTTAGTTGCGGGGGGGCCCCAGTTCTTC. It specifies CASSLVAGGPQFF.

This sequence joins TRBV2 and TRBJ2-1, with TRBD2 as a possible D gene (5 bases). Deletions cut 7 bases from V and 6 bases from J, with 13 bases between. The length of the CDR3 is 13 residues. Germline-derived CDR1 and CDR2 are SNHLY and FYNNEI. This CDR3 is CASTGNLGNEQFF. The CDR3 coding sequence is TGTGCCAGCACGGGGAATCTGGGCAATGAGCAGTTCTTC. The variable domain in full, with the rest retrieved from reference TRBV2 and TRBJ2-1, is EPEVTQTPSHQVTQMGQEVILRCVPISNHLYFYWYRQILGQKVEFLVSFYNNEISEKSEIFDDQFSVERPDGSNFTLKIRSTKLEDSAMYFCASTGNLGNEQFFGPGTRLTVL.

The chain couples TRBV5-1 to TRBJ2-5; 7 positions match TRBD1. Per germline, CDR1 SGHRS and CDR2 YFSETQ. This CDR3 region has 18 residues. V was pared by 0 bases and J by 4 bases, with 15 bases of the junction left unmatched. The chain's CDR3 is CASSLGGPWQGVGETQYF. The CDR3 DNA follows: TGCGCCAGCAGCTTGGGAGGTCCGTGGCAGGGGGTCGGAGAGACCCAGTACTTC.

This clone occurred once. The chain employs TRBV6-5 and TRBJ2-1; D is possibly TRBD2 (6 bases). This CDR3 is 15 amino acids long. Germline V gives CDR1 MNHEY, CDR2 SVGAGI. V shed 6 bases and J shed 2 bases, with 14 bases lying between them. For the CDR3, the DNA is TGTGCCAGCAGGTCGACCGGGAGTACCTACAATGAGCAGTTCTTC. Translating it yields CASRSTGSTYNEQFF.

J is TRBJ1-1 and V is TRBV7-3, with D tentatively TRBD1 (5 bases). Trimming stripped 8 bases from V and 0 bases from J, with 10 bases between. Germline V gene sequence: CDR1 SGHTA, CDR2 FQGTGA. This CDR3 spans 13 amino acids. CDR3 residues: CASGGELNTEAFF. The CDR3 nucleotides read TGTGCCAGCGGGGGGGAACTGAACACTGAAGCTTTCTTT.

The V call is TRBV6-6, the J call TRBJ2-3; 16 bases map to TRBD2. Trimming removed 8 bases from V and 3 bases from J; junction bases left unmatched: 2. This CDR3 has 15 residues. CDR1 MNHNY and CDR2 SVGAGI come from the germline V gene (reference sequence). The CDR3: CASAGLAGGTDTQYF. CDR3 in DNA: TGTGCCAGCGCGGGACTAGCGGGGGGGACAGATACGCAGTATTTT.

The rearrangement links TRBV3-1 (or the pseudogene TRBV3-2) to TRBJ1-5; D ambiguous. This CDR3 contains 13 residues. V dropped 0 bases and J dropped 5 bases, with 5 bases sitting between them. Looked up from germline, CDR1 is LGHDT and CDR2 is YNNKEL (reference sequence). CDR3 coding DNA: TGTGCCAGCAGCCAAGAAGCTTATCAGCCCCAGCATTTT. It specifies CASSQEAYQPQHF.

This clone was picked up one time. The chain recombines TRBV11-2 with TRBJ1-3, with TRBD1 identical over 7 bases. In germline, CDR1 is SGHAT, CDR2 FQNNGV. With 5 bases clipped from V and 0 bases from J, the junction kept 7 bases outside the gene matches. The CDR3 is 16 amino acids. The CDR3 coding sequence is TGTGCCAGCAGCCCCCGGACAGGCCTCTCTGGAAACACCATATATTTT. Translated, it gives CASSPRTGLSGNTIYF.

The J gene is TRBJ1-3, the V gene TRBV2, with 8 nucleotides matching TRBD1. The CDR3 contains 14 residues. V lost 7 bases and J lost 2; bases outside the gene matches: 4. In germline, CDR1 is SNHLY, CDR2 FYNNEI. The CDR3 DNA follows: TGTGCCAGCATGAGGACAGGGCCTGGAAACACCATATATTTT. It translates to CASMRTGPGNTIYF.

V gene TRBV7-9 combines with J gene TRBJ1-1; D ambiguous. The length of the CDR3 is 15 residues. Trimming pared 2 bases from V and 0 bases from J, leaving 10 bases between. Germline V gene data show CDR1 as SEHNR and CDR2 as FQNEAQ (reference sequence). This CDR3 reads CASSLSWEMNTEAFF. The CDR3 DNA reads TGTGCCAGCAGCTTATCGTGGGAGATGAACACTGAAGCTTTCTTT.

The chain employs TRBV12-3 or TRBV12-4 and TRBJ2-4; D is undetermined. V was cut by 1 base and J by 6 bases, with 4 bases left in between. The CDR3 is made up of 12 amino acids. The CDR3 is CASSLGLNIQYF. For the CDR3, the DNA is TGTGCCAGCAGTTTAGGACTAAACATTCAGTACTTC.

The chain links TRBV19 to TRBJ2-7, with 10 positions matching TRBD2. Trimming took 4 bases from V and 2 from J; bases not matched to a gene: 8. The CDR3 loop spans 16 amino acids. Germline CDR1 and CDR2: LNHDA and SQIVND (reference sequence). The CDR3 DNA reads as TGTGCCAGTAGTACCCCCCATAGCGGGGGGACCTACGAGCAGTACTTC. Translation: CASSTPHSGGTYEQYF.

The chain links TRBV6-2 or TRBV6-3 to TRBJ1-2, with TRBD1 as a possible D gene (5 bases). Germline CDR1 and CDR2: MNHEY and SVGEGT. Deletions cut 4 bases from V and 6 bases from J, with 15 bases between. This CDR3 has 14 amino acids. The CDR3 coding sequence is TGTGCCAGCAGTTTTCTCACCGGGGGAGATGGCTACACCTTC. The encoded protein is CASSFLTGGDGYTF.

V gene TRBV3-1 (or the pseudogene TRBV3-2) combines with J gene TRBJ1-1, with D unresolved. V lost 5 bases and J 0 bases, leaving 13 bases between the germline ends. Germline loops: CDR1 LGHDT, CDR2 YNNKEL (reference sequence). This CDR3 is 15 amino acids long. The CDR3 nucleotides read TGTGCCAGCAGCTCCCCTACAGTGGTGAACACTGAAGCTTTCTTT. Translating it yields CASSSPTVVNTEAFF.

The chain employs TRBV7-8 and TRBJ1-5; D is ambiguous. V was clipped by 1 base and J by 6 bases, with 16 bases between them. The CDR3 runs 16 residues. Germline V CDR1 and CDR2: SGHVS, FQNEAQ. CDR3 sequence (DNA): TGTGCCAGCAGCTTAGGGGCCTCAGGAGGCCGTCAGCCCCAGCATTTT. It is translated as CASSLGASGGRQPQHF. Looking up the rest from reference TRBV7-8 and TRBJ1-5 gives the full variable domain: GAGVSQSPRYKVAKRGQDVALRCDPISGHVSLFWYQQALGQGPEFLTYFQNEAQLDKSGLPSDRFFAERPEGSVSTLKIQRTQQEDSAVYLCASSLGASGGRQPQHFGDGTRLSIL.

The chain uses TRBV6-1 and TRBJ1-4; TRBD1 is a possible D gene (5 bases). V was trimmed by 2 bases and J by 0 bases, leaving 19 bases between them. Germline V gives CDR1 MNHNS, CDR2 SASEGT. The CDR3 consists of 19 residues. The CDR3 DNA reads as TGTGCCAGCAGTGAAATGGGTAGGGGCAGGGCAGCAACTAATGAAAAACTGTTTTTT. Translating it yields CASSEMGRGRAATNEKLFF.

The gene calls are TRBV6-5 and TRBJ2-2; D is possibly TRBD1 (6 bases). Per the germline V gene, CDR1 is MNHEY and CDR2 is SVGAGI. The V gene lost 10 bases and the J gene lost 4 bases, with 16 bases spanning the gap. The CDR3 spans 14 residues. The CDR3 region has the DNA TGTGCCACCAAACAGGGATGGGGCACCGGGGAGCTGTTTTTT. Encoded protein: CATKQGWGTGELFF.

The chain combines TRBV29-1 with TRBJ1-2; weak D call: TRBD1 (5 bases). CDR1 SQVTM and CDR2 ANQGSEA come from the germline V gene. The CDR3 length is 15 residues. The V gene lost 7 bases and the J gene lost 8 bases, with 26 bases spanning the gap. The CDR3 reads CSAGRDGGNIGGYTF. In DNA form, the CDR3 reads TGCAGCGCTGGTAGGGACGGAGGGAATATTGGCGGCTACACCTTC.